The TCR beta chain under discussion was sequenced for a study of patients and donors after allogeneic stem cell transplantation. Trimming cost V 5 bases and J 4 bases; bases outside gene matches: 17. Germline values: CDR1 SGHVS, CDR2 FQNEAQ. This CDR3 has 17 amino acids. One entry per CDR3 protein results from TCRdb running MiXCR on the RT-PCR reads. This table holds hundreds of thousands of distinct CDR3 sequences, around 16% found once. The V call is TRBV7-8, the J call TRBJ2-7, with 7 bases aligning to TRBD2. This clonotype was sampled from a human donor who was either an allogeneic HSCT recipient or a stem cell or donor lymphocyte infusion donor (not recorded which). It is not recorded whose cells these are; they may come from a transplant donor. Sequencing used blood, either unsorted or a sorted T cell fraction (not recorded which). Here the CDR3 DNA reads TGTGCCAGCAGCCAGCACGTTGGGCGGGGGTTCGGATACGAGCAGTACTTC. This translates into CASSQHVGRGFGYEQYF.